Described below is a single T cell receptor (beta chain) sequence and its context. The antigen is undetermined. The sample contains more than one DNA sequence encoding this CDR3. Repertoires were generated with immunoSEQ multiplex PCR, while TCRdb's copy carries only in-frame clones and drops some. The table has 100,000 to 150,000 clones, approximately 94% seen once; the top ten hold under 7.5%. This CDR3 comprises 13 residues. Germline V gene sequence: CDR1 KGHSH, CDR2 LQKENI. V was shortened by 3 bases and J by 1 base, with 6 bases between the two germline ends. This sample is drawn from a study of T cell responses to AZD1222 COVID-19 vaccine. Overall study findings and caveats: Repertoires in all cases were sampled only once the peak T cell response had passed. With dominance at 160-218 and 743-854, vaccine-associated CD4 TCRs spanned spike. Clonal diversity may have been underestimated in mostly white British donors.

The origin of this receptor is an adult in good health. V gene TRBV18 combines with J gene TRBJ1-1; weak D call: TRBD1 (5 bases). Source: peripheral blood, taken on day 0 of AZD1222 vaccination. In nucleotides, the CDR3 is TGTGCCAGCTCACCTCAGGGGAACACTGAAGCTTTCTTT. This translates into CASSPQGNTEAFF.